This record covers a single TCR beta chain. The antigen remains undetermined. This entry belongs to a study of T-cell memory formation after mild COVID-19. About the study: Clusters were largely donor specific.

Germline CDR1 is SGHRS and CDR2 is YFSETQ. The CDR3 is 20 amino acids. V was pared by 4 bases and J by 0 bases, with 13 bases of the junction left unmatched. Study results and caveats: For contracting clones, CD4+ ones sat mainly in CM and EM, CD8+ in EMRA. A second wave of clones peaked on day 37, and their SARS-CoV-2 specificity went unconfirmed. Memory sampled before infection contained some responding clones, suggesting cross-reactive memory joined.

TCRdb itself ran the 5' RACE reads through MiXCR, one entry per CDR3 protein. There are more than 300,000 distinct CDR3 sequences in the sample; roughly an eighth occur only once, and approximately 22% lies in the top ten. The origin of this receptor is a man aged 18-30 years who had mild COVID-19 (a few samples of this study predate the infection). Cell type and time point are not known. The gene calls are TRBV5-1 and TRBJ2-3; the match to TRBD2 covers 14 bases. What was sequenced was PBMCs or a T cell subset sorted from them (not recorded which). CDR3 DNA sequence: TGCGCCAGCAGCCCGGCCCCCGTGACTAGCGGGGGGGTAAGCACAGATACGCAGTATTTT. Protein product: CASSPAPVTSGGVSTDTQYF. The full variable domain, rest sourced from reference TRBV5-1 and TRBJ2-3, is KAGVTQTPRYLIKTRGQQVTLSCSPISGHRSVSWYQQTPGQGLQFLFEYFSETQRNKGNFPGRFSGRQFSNSRSEMNVSTLELGDSALYLCASSPAPVTSGGVSTDTQYFGPGTRLTVL.